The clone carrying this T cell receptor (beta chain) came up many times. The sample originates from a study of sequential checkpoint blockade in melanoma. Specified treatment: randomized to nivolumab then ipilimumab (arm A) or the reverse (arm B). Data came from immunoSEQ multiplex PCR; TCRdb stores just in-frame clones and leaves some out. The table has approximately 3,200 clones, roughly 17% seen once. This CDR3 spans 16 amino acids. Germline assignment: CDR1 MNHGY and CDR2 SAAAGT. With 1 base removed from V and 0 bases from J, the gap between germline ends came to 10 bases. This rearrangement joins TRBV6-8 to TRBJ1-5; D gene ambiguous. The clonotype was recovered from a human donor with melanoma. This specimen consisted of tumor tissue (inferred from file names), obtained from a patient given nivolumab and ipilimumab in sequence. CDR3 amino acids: CASSYLSSNSNQPQHF. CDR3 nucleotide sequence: TGTGCCAGCAGTTACTTAAGTTCGAATAGCAATCAGCCCCAGCATTTT.